Listed below are T cell receptor beta chains from one sample, sequenced in a study of blood T cells in healthy people across ages. TCRdb reprocessed the 5' RACE reads via MiXCR and lists one record per CDR3 protein. The data contain around 940,000 distinct CDR3 sequences, roughly 47% of them seen just once; the ten biggest clones take up about a fifth. Sequencing was performed on blood. The receptors were gathered from a woman aged 55 to 70 in good health. Each CDR3 is given with its conserved first and last residue. The D gene is left open where the match is weak. Not all rows give a size; the values are once, few, many and, for expanded clones, a class.

j_gene: TRBJ2-5; abundance: few; len: 15; d_gene: NA; v_gene: TRBV9; CDR3aa: CASSVAPHEGETQYF; CDR3nt: TGTGCCAGCAGCGTAGCTCCACACGAGGGGGAGACCCAGTACTTC
j_gene: TRBJ2-1; abundance: NA; len: 13; d_gene: TRBD2; v_gene: TRBV20-1; CDR3aa: CSARGLATNEQFF; CDR3nt: TGCAGTGCCCGAGGACTAGCGACAAATGAGCAGTTCTTC
j_gene: TRBJ2-7; abundance: NA; len: 17; d_gene: TRBD1; v_gene: TRBV4-2; CDR3aa: CASSQVTSGQGPYEQYF; CDR3nt: TGTGCCAGCAGCCAAGTCACGTCGGGACAGGGTCCCTACGAGCAGTACTTC
j_gene: TRBJ1-2; abundance: NA; len: 16; d_gene: NA; v_gene: TRBV28; CDR3aa: CTSSSLVSRGYYGYTF; CDR3nt: TGTACCAGCAGTTCCCTTGTGAGTCGGGGCTACTATGGCTACACCTTC
j_gene: TRBJ2-1; abundance: NA; len: 11; d_gene: NA; v_gene: TRBV20-1; CDR3aa: CSARVGAGQFF; CDR3nt: TGCAGTGCTAGAGTTGGGGCCGGGCAGTTCTTC
j_gene: TRBJ2-7; abundance: few; len: 15; d_gene: TRBD2; v_gene: TRBV20-1; CDR3aa: CSARGPAGGSYEQYF; CDR3nt: TGCAGTGCTAGAGGCCCAGCGGGAGGCTCCTACGAGCAGTACTTC
j_gene: TRBJ2-7; abundance: NA; len: 13; d_gene: NA; v_gene: TRBV6-2/TRBV6-3; CDR3aa: CASQSRQSYEQYF; CDR3nt: TGTGCCAGCCAATCCAGACAGTCCTACGAGCAGTACTTC
j_gene: TRBJ1-5; abundance: few; len: 13; d_gene: NA; v_gene: TRBV27; CDR3aa: CASSLQYNQPQHF; CDR3nt: TGTGCCAGCAGTTTACAGTACAATCAGCCCCAGCATTTT
j_gene: TRBJ2-6; abundance: many; len: 16; d_gene: TRBD1; v_gene: TRBV25-1; CDR3aa: CASSDRGLGGANVLTF; CDR3nt: TGTGCCAGCAGTGACAGGGGGCTAGGTGGGGCCAACGTCCTGACTTTC
j_gene: TRBJ1-2; abundance: NA; len: 13; d_gene: NA; v_gene: TRBV12-3/TRBV12-4; CDR3aa: CASSLGAGFGYTF; CDR3nt: TGTGCCAGCAGTTTAGGGGCAGGGTTTGGCTACACCTTC
j_gene: TRBJ2-7; abundance: NA; len: 12; d_gene: NA; v_gene: TRBV6-1; CDR3aa: CASIRTENEQYF; CDR3nt: TGTGCCAGCATTCGGACAGAGAACGAGCAGTACTTC
j_gene: TRBJ2-7; abundance: NA; len: 15; d_gene: TRBD2; v_gene: TRBV6-5; CDR3aa: CASRPPSGSYNEQYF; CDR3nt: TGTGCCAGCAGGCCTCCTAGCGGGAGCTACAATGAGCAGTACTTC
j_gene: TRBJ2-7; abundance: NA; len: 17; d_gene: NA; v_gene: TRBV19; CDR3aa: CASSNSPFWTTTDEQYF; CDR3nt: TGTGCCAGTAGTAATTCCCCCTTTTGGACTACGACCGACGAGCAGTACTTC
j_gene: TRBJ2-7; abundance: NA; len: 18; d_gene: TRBD2; v_gene: TRBV5-1; CDR3aa: CASSLVGSGGRVTYEQYF; CDR3nt: TGCGCCAGCAGCTTGGTCGGATCCGGCGGGAGGGTGACCTACGAGCAGTACTTC
j_gene: TRBJ2-7; abundance: few; len: 13; d_gene: NA; v_gene: TRBV12-3/TRBV12-4; CDR3aa: CASSKRGSYEQYF; CDR3nt: TGTGCCAGCAGCAAAAGGGGCTCCTACGAGCAGTACTTC
j_gene: TRBJ2-7; abundance: NA; len: 15; d_gene: TRBD1; v_gene: TRBV7-9; CDR3aa: CASSLRTGHSYEQYF; CDR3nt: TGTGCCAGCAGCCTCCGGACAGGGCACTCCTACGAGCAGTACTTC
j_gene: TRBJ2-7; abundance: NA; len: 19; d_gene: TRBD2; v_gene: TRBV7-9; CDR3aa: CASSFFGQGTSGVSYEQYF; CDR3nt: TGTGCCAGCAGCTTTTTCGGGCAGGGAACTAGCGGAGTCTCCTACGAGCAGTACTTC
j_gene: TRBJ2-2; abundance: NA; len: 14; d_gene: TRBD1; v_gene: TRBV29-1; CDR3aa: CSVAGDRAGGELFF; CDR3nt: TGCAGCGTTGCTGGGGACAGGGCTGGCGGGGAGCTGTTTTTT
j_gene: TRBJ1-1; abundance: NA; len: 13; d_gene: NA; v_gene: TRBV5-1; CDR3aa: CASSNTGNTEAFF; CDR3nt: TGCGCCAGCAGCAATACAGGGAACACTGAAGCTTTCTTT
j_gene: TRBJ2-7; abundance: NA; len: 18; d_gene: TRBD2; v_gene: TRBV2; CDR3aa: CASTGSRLAGGKSYEQYF; CDR3nt: TGTGCCAGCACAGGTTCGCGACTAGCGGGAGGGAAGAGCTACGAGCAGTACTTC
j_gene: TRBJ1-1; abundance: NA; len: 15; d_gene: TRBD1; v_gene: TRBV7-2; CDR3aa: CASSPVRTGNTEAFF; CDR3nt: TGTGCCAGCAGCCCCGTCCGGACAGGGAACACTGAAGCTTTCTTT
j_gene: TRBJ2-5; abundance: NA; len: 16; d_gene: TRBD1; v_gene: TRBV5-1; CDR3aa: CASSSGTGPYQETQYF; CDR3nt: TGCGCCAGCAGCTCCGGGACAGGCCCGTACCAAGAGACCCAGTACTTC
j_gene: TRBJ2-2; abundance: NA; len: 16; d_gene: NA; v_gene: TRBV4-1; CDR3aa: CASSPMDPRPRVELFF; CDR3nt: TGCGCCAGCAGCCCAATGGACCCTAGACCTCGGGTGGAGCTGTTTTTT
j_gene: TRBJ2-5; abundance: NA; len: 15; d_gene: NA; v_gene: TRBV20-1; CDR3aa: CSARGPTRRRETQYF; CDR3nt: TGCAGTGCTAGAGGCCCCACGCGGAGGAGAGAGACCCAGTACTTC
j_gene: TRBJ2-6; abundance: few; len: 18; d_gene: TRBD1; v_gene: TRBV7-9; CDR3aa: CASSSWTGGYSGANVLTF; CDR3nt: TGTGCCAGCAGCTCGTGGACAGGGGGCTACTCTGGGGCCAACGTCCTGACTTTC
j_gene: TRBJ2-6; abundance: NA; len: 16; d_gene: NA; v_gene: TRBV12-3/TRBV12-4; CDR3aa: CASSFYPGSGANVLTF; CDR3nt: TGTGCCAGCAGTTTTTACCCGGGCTCTGGGGCCAACGTCCTGACTTTC
j_gene: TRBJ2-3; abundance: NA; len: 14; d_gene: TRBD2; v_gene: TRBV5-6; CDR3aa: CASSLTSGRNTQYF; CDR3nt: TGTGCCAGCAGCTTGACTAGCGGGAGAAATACGCAGTATTTT
j_gene: TRBJ1-2; abundance: NA; len: 15; d_gene: NA; v_gene: TRBV28; CDR3aa: CASSFWGCGDYGYTF; CDR3nt: TGCGCCAGCAGTTTCTGGGGGTGCGGGGACTATGGCTACACCTTC
j_gene: TRBJ2-1; abundance: once; len: 13; d_gene: NA; v_gene: TRBV24-1; CDR3aa: CATNRAGSGEQFF; CDR3nt: TGTGCCACCAACCGGGCGGGGTCGGGTGAGCAGTTCTTC
j_gene: TRBJ2-3; abundance: NA; len: 14; d_gene: NA; v_gene: TRBV6-6; CDR3aa: CASSYETRLDTQYF; CDR3nt: TGTGCCAGCAGTTACGAGACTAGATTAGATACGCAGTATTTT
j_gene: TRBJ2-2; abundance: NA; len: 13; d_gene: TRBD2; v_gene: TRBV7-7; CDR3aa: CASRAGGLGELFF; CDR3nt: TGTGCCAGCAGAGCGGGAGGGCTCGGGGAGCTGTTTTTT
j_gene: TRBJ2-7; abundance: NA; len: 16; d_gene: NA; v_gene: TRBV2; CDR3aa: CASRELDRITSYEQYF; CDR3nt: TGTGCCAGCAGGGAACTTGACAGGATCACATCCTACGAGCAGTACTTC
j_gene: TRBJ2-1; abundance: once; len: 14; d_gene: NA; v_gene: TRBV29-1; CDR3aa: CSAPGLVIYNEQFF; CDR3nt: TGCAGCGCCCCTGGGCTAGTCATATACAATGAGCAGTTCTTC
j_gene: TRBJ2-7; abundance: few; len: 15; d_gene: TRBD2; v_gene: TRBV20-1; CDR3aa: CSASGGGRLSYEQYF; CDR3nt: TGCAGTGCTAGTGGTGGCGGGAGGCTTTCATACGAGCAGTACTTC
j_gene: TRBJ2-6; abundance: NA; len: 15; d_gene: NA; v_gene: TRBV28; CDR3aa: CASWAPNSGANVLTF; CDR3nt: TGTGCCAGCTGGGCCCCGAACTCTGGGGCCAACGTCCTGACTTTC
j_gene: TRBJ2-1; abundance: few; len: 18; d_gene: TRBD2; v_gene: TRBV27; CDR3aa: CASSSRLAGTLVGNEQFF; CDR3nt: TGTGCCAGCAGTTCCCGCCTAGCGGGAACCCTGGTGGGCAATGAGCAGTTCTTC
j_gene: TRBJ2-3; abundance: NA; len: 16; d_gene: NA; v_gene: TRBV3-1; CDR3aa: CASSQRLVKGDTTQYF; CDR3nt: TGTGCCAGCAGCCAGCGACTAGTTAAGGGGGATACTACGCAGTATTTT
j_gene: TRBJ1-2; abundance: few; len: 12; d_gene: NA; v_gene: TRBV5-1; CDR3aa: CASSTEGYGYTF; CDR3nt: TGCGCCAGCAGCACAGAGGGATATGGCTACACCTTC
j_gene: TRBJ2-1; abundance: NA; len: 15; d_gene: TRBD2; v_gene: TRBV28; CDR3aa: CASSALAGVSQEQFF; CDR3nt: TGTGCCAGCAGTGCCCTAGCGGGAGTTTCGCAGGAGCAGTTCTTC
j_gene: TRBJ2-7; abundance: NA; len: 13; d_gene: NA; v_gene: TRBV29-1; CDR3aa: CSVGQPRHYEQYF; CDR3nt: TGCAGCGTGGGGCAACCACGACATTACGAGCAGTACTTC
j_gene: TRBJ1-2; abundance: NA; len: 16; d_gene: TRBD1; v_gene: TRBV14; CDR3aa: CASSQDPAGTAGGYTF; CDR3nt: TGTGCCAGCAGCCAAGATCCAGCCGGGACAGCCGGAGGCTACACCTTC
j_gene: TRBJ2-6; abundance: NA; len: 13; d_gene: NA; v_gene: TRBV4-3; CDR3aa: CASSNVGANVLTF; CDR3nt: TGCGCCAGTTCAAATGTGGGGGCCAACGTCCTGACTTTC
j_gene: TRBJ2-3; abundance: few; len: 15; d_gene: NA; v_gene: TRBV3-1; CDR3aa: CASRQGYGATDTQYF; CDR3nt: TGTGCCAGCAGGCAGGGCTATGGGGCTACAGATACGCAGTATTTT
j_gene: TRBJ2-6; abundance: few; len: 16; d_gene: NA; v_gene: TRBV6-2/TRBV6-3; CDR3aa: CASTDPGTTGANVLTF; CDR3nt: TGTGCCAGCACGGACCCCGGGACAACTGGGGCCAACGTCCTGACTTTC
j_gene: TRBJ2-3; abundance: NA; len: 15; d_gene: TRBD1; v_gene: TRBV4-1; CDR3aa: CASSQVGGQEDTQYF; CDR3nt: TGCGCCAGCAGCCAAGTAGGGGGCCAGGAAGATACGCAGTATTTT
j_gene: TRBJ2-3; abundance: NA; len: 12; d_gene: NA; v_gene: TRBV9; CDR3aa: CASSVAAETQYF; CDR3nt: TGTGCCAGCAGCGTAGCAGCTGAAACGCAGTATTTT
j_gene: TRBJ1-5; abundance: NA; len: 13; d_gene: NA; v_gene: TRBV6-5; CDR3aa: CPSSPMGVQPQHF; CDR3nt: TGTCCCAGCAGTCCGATGGGGGTTCAGCCCCAGCATTTT
j_gene: TRBJ2-3; abundance: NA; len: 16; d_gene: NA; v_gene: TRBV10-3; CDR3aa: CAISEPGPKNTDTQYF; CDR3nt: TGTGCCATCAGTGAACCGGGACCGAAGAACACAGATACGCAGTATTTT
j_gene: TRBJ2-5; abundance: NA; len: 14; d_gene: TRBD1; v_gene: TRBV6-6; CDR3aa: CASSYGRGFETQYF; CDR3nt: TGTGCCAGCAGTTACGGCAGGGGGTTCGAGACCCAGTACTTC
j_gene: TRBJ1-1; abundance: few; len: 11; d_gene: NA; v_gene: TRBV20-1; CDR3aa: CSAVLMPEAFF; CDR3nt: TGCAGTGCTGTATTGATGCCTGAAGCTTTCTTT
j_gene: TRBJ2-1; abundance: NA; len: 16; d_gene: TRBD2; v_gene: TRBV5-1; CDR3aa: CASSLDGTSPYNEQFF; CDR3nt: TGCGCCAGCAGCTTGGACGGGACTAGCCCCTACAATGAGCAGTTCTTC
j_gene: TRBJ2-7; abundance: many; len: 13; d_gene: NA; v_gene: TRBV4-1; CDR3aa: CASSQSAHYEQYF; CDR3nt: TGCGCCAGCAGCCAATCTGCCCATTACGAGCAGTACTTC
j_gene: TRBJ2-1; abundance: few; len: 14; d_gene: TRBD2; v_gene: TRBV2; CDR3aa: CASMRSRDYHEQFF; CDR3nt: TGTGCCAGCATGAGGTCCCGGGACTATCATGAGCAGTTCTTC
j_gene: TRBJ1-5; abundance: once; len: 14; d_gene: NA; v_gene: TRBV12-3/TRBV12-4; CDR3aa: CASSFGGVNQPQHF; CDR3nt: TGTGCCAGCAGTTTCGGGGGTGTCAATCAGCCCCAGCATTTT
j_gene: TRBJ2-1; abundance: NA; len: 15; d_gene: NA; v_gene: TRBV11-3; CDR3aa: CASSLDGRDSAEQFF; CDR3nt: TGTGCCAGCAGCTTAGATGGACGGGACTCGGCTGAGCAGTTCTTC